This T cell receptor (beta chain) derives from a study of blood T cell repertoires in COVID-19. Data came from immunoSEQ multiplex PCR; TCRdb stores just in-frame clones and leaves some out. The repertoire holds around 300,000 clones, with roughly 90% as singletons. This CDR3 has 16 residues. Germline-derived CDR1 and CDR2 are LNHDA and SQIVND (reference sequence). The junction had 3 bases not matched to a gene; V was cut back by 3 bases and J by 4 bases. The TCR comes from a woman aged 45-59 years with active or convalescent COVID-19. Input material: peripheral blood. The rearrangement joins TRBV19 to TRBJ2-1; 13 positions match TRBD2. CDR3 DNA sequence: TGTGCCAGTAGTATCGGGGGACTAGCGGGGTACAATGAGCAGTTCTTC. Its translation: CASSIGGLAGYNEQFF.